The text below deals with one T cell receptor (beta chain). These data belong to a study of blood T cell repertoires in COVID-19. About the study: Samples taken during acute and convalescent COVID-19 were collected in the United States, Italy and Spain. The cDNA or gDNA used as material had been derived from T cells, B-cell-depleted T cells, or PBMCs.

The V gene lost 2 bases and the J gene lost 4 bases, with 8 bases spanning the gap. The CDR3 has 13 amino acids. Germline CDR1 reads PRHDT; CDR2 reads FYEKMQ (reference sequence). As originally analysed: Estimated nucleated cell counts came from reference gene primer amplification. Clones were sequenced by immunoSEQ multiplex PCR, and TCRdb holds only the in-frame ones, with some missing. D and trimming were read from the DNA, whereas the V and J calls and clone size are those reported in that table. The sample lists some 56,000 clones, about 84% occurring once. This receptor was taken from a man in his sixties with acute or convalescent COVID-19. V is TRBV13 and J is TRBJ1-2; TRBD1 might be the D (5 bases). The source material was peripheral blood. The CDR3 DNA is TGTGCCAGCAGCTTACAGGGCTTCTATGGCTACACCTTC. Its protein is CASSLQGFYGYTF.